These 11 T cell receptor beta chains share one sample of origin, sequenced in a study of blood T cell repertoires in COVID-19. Clones were sequenced by immunoSEQ multiplex PCR, and TCRdb holds only the in-frame ones, with some missing. The sample carries roughly 440,000 clones, 88% recorded once. The sequenced material came from peripheral blood. The receptors originated from a woman aged 50 to 60 with COVID-19, enrolled during active disease.

This clone was detected only once. This chain uses TRBV9 with TRBJ1-3; D uncertain. V lost 0 bases, J lost 0 bases, and 10 bases lay in between. Germline CDR1 is SGDLS and CDR2 is YYNGEE. This CDR3 is 16 amino acids long. The CDR3 loop is CASSVGEVRSGNTIYF. The CDR3 DNA reads as TGTGCCAGCAGCGTAGGTGAGGTCCGCTCTGGAAACACCATATATTTT. The whole variable domain, remainder taken from reference TRBV9 and TRBJ1-3, is DSGVTQTPKHLITATGQRVTLRCSPRSGDLSVYWYQQSLDQGLQFLIQYYNGEERAKGNILERFSAQQFPDLHSELNLSSLELGDSALYFCASSVGEVRSGNTIYFGEGSWLTVV.

The CDR3 here is CASSLRTGDNTEAFF. The CDR3 DNA is TGCGCCAGCAGCTTAAGGACAGGGGATAATACTGAAGCTTTCTTT. The chain employs TRBV5-1 and TRBJ1-1, with 9 bases lining up with TRBD1. Germline V lookup: CDR1 SGHRS, CDR2 YFSETQ. V was clipped by 2 bases and J by 5 bases; unmatched bases: 7. This CDR3 has 15 amino acids.

The chain joins TRBV19 to TRBJ1-5; D not certain. Trimming took off 6 bases at V and 0 bases at J, with 12 bases between the two ends. This CDR3 spans 15 amino acids. Germline loops: CDR1 LNHDA, CDR2 SQIVND (reference sequence). CDR3 nucleotide sequence: TGTGCCAGTAGGGGCGGTCGGGGTAGCAATCAGCCCCAGCATTTT. Amino acids: CASRGGRGSNQPQHF.

V usage is TRBV5-1 and J usage is TRBJ2-4; weak D call: TRBD1 (5 bases). V was trimmed by 3 bases and J by 5 bases, leaving 15 bases between them. Per the germline V gene, CDR1 is SGHRS and CDR2 is YFSETQ. The length of the CDR3 is 15 residues. DNA of the CDR3: TGCGCCAGCAGCTACCTACCAGGGAACCAAAACATTCAGTACTTC. The encoded protein is CASSYLPGNQNIQYF.

V usage is TRBV5-1 and J usage is TRBJ1-1, with 7 bases lining up with TRBD1. The CDR3 is 15 residues long. V lost 1 base, J lost 0 bases, and 3 bases stayed unmatched. The V gene's germline CDR1 is SGHRS and CDR2 YFSETQ. The CDR3 loop is CASSLTGAMNTEAFF. The CDR3 DNA follows: TGCGCCAGCAGCTTGACAGGGGCCATGAACACTGAAGCTTTCTTT.

This clone was observed a handful of times. V is TRBV10-3 and J is TRBJ1-1, with TRBD1 matching over 11 bases. The trim removed 6 bases at V and 1 base at J, leaving 1 base unmatched. Germline loops: CDR1 ENHRY, CDR2 SYGVKD. The CDR3 is 14 residues long. The CDR3 region is CAIRGQGANTEAFF. The CDR3 DNA sequence: TGTGCCATCAGAGGACAGGGGGCGAACACTGAAGCTTTCTTT.

The chain combines TRBV10-1 with TRBJ1-2; possible D gene TRBD1, 6 bases. The germline V and J ends were trimmed by 3 bases and 2 bases, with 7 bases remaining between them. CDR1 is WNHNN, CDR2 SYGVQD, per germline (reference sequence). CDR3 length: 13 residues. CDR3 residues: CASSEGGNYGYTF. Written as DNA, the CDR3 is TGCGCCAGCAGTGAAGGGGGAAACTATGGCTACACCTTC.

The rearrangement links TRBV16 to TRBJ2-6; 7 nucleotides agree with TRBD1. Germline V gene data show CDR1 as KGHSY and CDR2 as FQNENV. V lost 4 bases to trimming and J lost 2 bases; unmatched junction nucleotides: 5. This CDR3 spans 16 amino acids. The CDR3 protein is CASSRRQGPGANVLTF. The CDR3, as DNA: TGTGCCAGCAGCCGACGACAGGGACCTGGGGCCAACGTCCTGACTTTC.

The table lists this clone with a count of one. The rearrangement uses TRBV24-1 and TRBJ1-2; no definite D call. The CDR3 loop spans 15 amino acids. V lost 5 bases to trimming and J lost 0 bases, with 12 bases between them. Germline-derived CDR1 and CDR2 are KGHDR and SFDVKD. This CDR3 reads CATSGGAVSNYGYTF. The CDR3 nucleotides are TGTGCCACCAGTGGAGGAGCAGTTTCTAACTATGGCTACACCTTC.

The chain carries TRBV27 and TRBJ1-1, with D possibly matching TRBD1 (5 bases). CDR3 length: 14 residues. From germline, CDR1 is MNHEY and CDR2 SMNVEV (reference sequence). V dropped 3 bases and J dropped 3 bases, with 11 bases sitting between them. The CDR3 DNA reads TGTGCCAGCAGTTTTGGGGCCCTCGACACTGAAGCTTTCTTT. This gives the protein CASSFGALDTEAFF.

The CDR3 coding sequence is TGTGCCATCAGGGCTCCGGGACTGGGGGCAGATACGCAGTATTTT. Protein: CAIRAPGLGADTQYF. V usage is TRBV10-3 and J usage is TRBJ2-3, with a tentative D call TRBD2 (6 bases). The CDR3 has 15 amino acids. Trimming pared 6 bases from V and 4 bases from J, leaving 17 bases between. Germline V gene lookup returns CDR1 ENHRY and CDR2 SYGVKD.